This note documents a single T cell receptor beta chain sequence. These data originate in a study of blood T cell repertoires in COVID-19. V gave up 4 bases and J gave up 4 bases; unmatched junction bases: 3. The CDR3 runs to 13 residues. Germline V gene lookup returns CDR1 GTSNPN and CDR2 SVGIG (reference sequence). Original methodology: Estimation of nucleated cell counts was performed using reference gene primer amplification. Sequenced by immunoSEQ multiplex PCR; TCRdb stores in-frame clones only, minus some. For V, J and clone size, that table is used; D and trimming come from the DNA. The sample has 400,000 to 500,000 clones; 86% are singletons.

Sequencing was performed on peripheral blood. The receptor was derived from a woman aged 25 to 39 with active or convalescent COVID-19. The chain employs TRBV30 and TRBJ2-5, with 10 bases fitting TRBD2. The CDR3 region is CAWNKREGETQYF. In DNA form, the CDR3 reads TGTGCCTGGAATAAGCGGGAGGGAGAGACCCAGTACTTC.